These T cell receptor beta chains were read from a single sample in a study of blood T cells in healthy people across ages. TCRdb passed the 5' RACE reads through MiXCR, listing each CDR3 protein once. The data show roughly 900,000 distinct CDR3 sequences, more than 25% seen once. The sequenced material came from blood. These receptors all come from a woman older than 75 in good health. Both conserved end residues are part of each CDR3. Fields, in order: CDR3 protein, CDR3 DNA, D gene, J gene, clone size, V gene. The D gene is left open where the match is weak. Only part of the rows carry a size: once, few, many, or a class if the clone is expanded.

CDR3aa: CRYKQGARIQPQHF; CDR3nt: TGCAGGTATAAACAGGGGGCGCGAATTCAGCCCCAGCATTTT; d_gene: TRBD1; j_gene: TRBJ1-5; abundance: many; v_gene: TRBV29-1
CDR3aa: CASSGSARQPQHF; CDR3nt: TGTGCCAGCTCCGGATCGGCCAGGCAGCCCCAGCATTTT; d_gene: NA; j_gene: TRBJ1-5; abundance: many; v_gene: TRBV12-3/TRBV12-4
CDR3aa: CASSPSTGVGKQFF; CDR3nt: TGTGCCAGCAGCCCCTCGACAGGGGTCGGTAAGCAGTTCTTC; d_gene: TRBD1; j_gene: TRBJ2-1; abundance: NA; v_gene: TRBV11-3
CDR3aa: CSARVKGSGTQYF; CDR3nt: TGCAGTGCTAGAGTCAAAGGGAGCGGGACCCAGTACTTC; d_gene: NA; j_gene: TRBJ2-5; abundance: NA; v_gene: TRBV20-1
CDR3aa: CASSLTGALSYNEQFF; CDR3nt: TGTGCCAGCAGCTTAACAGGGGCCCTGTCGTACAATGAGCAGTTCTTC; d_gene: TRBD1; j_gene: TRBJ2-1; abundance: NA; v_gene: TRBV7-2
CDR3aa: CASRRTYRGRVYAPLHF; CDR3nt: TGTGCCAGCAGAAGAACATACAGGGGACGTGTGTACGCACCCCTCCACTTT; d_gene: TRBD1; j_gene: TRBJ1-6; abundance: few; v_gene: TRBV6-1
CDR3aa: CASSQDGEGGRHEQYF; CDR3nt: TGTGCCAGCAGCCAAGATGGAGAGGGAGGTAGACACGAGCAGTACTTC; d_gene: NA; j_gene: TRBJ2-7; abundance: NA; v_gene: TRBV4-2
CDR3aa: CASSAGQGEANYGYTF; CDR3nt: TGTGCCAGCAGCGCAGGCCAGGGGGAGGCAAACTATGGCTACACCTTC; d_gene: TRBD1; j_gene: TRBJ1-2; abundance: few; v_gene: TRBV27
CDR3aa: CASSVLTGQSPFYTF; CDR3nt: TGTGCCAGCAGTGTTCTGACGGGACAGTCCCCGTTCTACACCTTC; d_gene: TRBD1; j_gene: TRBJ1-2; abundance: few; v_gene: TRBV25-1
CDR3aa: CASSPHRGYRGLHEQYF; CDR3nt: TGTGCCAGCAGCCCCCACCGAGGTTACAGGGGGCTCCACGAGCAGTACTTC; d_gene: TRBD1; j_gene: TRBJ2-7; abundance: many; v_gene: TRBV7-2
CDR3aa: CSAKGQGARLNYGYTF; CDR3nt: TGCAGTGCTAAAGGACAGGGGGCGAGATTAAACTATGGCTACACCTTC; d_gene: TRBD1; j_gene: TRBJ1-2; abundance: many; v_gene: TRBV20-1
CDR3aa: CASSRTFTNTGELFF; CDR3nt: TGTGCCAGCAGTAGGACATTTACCAACACCGGGGAGCTGTTTTTT; d_gene: NA; j_gene: TRBJ2-2; abundance: NA; v_gene: TRBV6-5
CDR3aa: CASSLFGTSGGDTQYF; CDR3nt: TGTGCCAGCAGCTTGTTTGGGACTAGCGGGGGGGATACGCAGTATTTT; d_gene: TRBD2; j_gene: TRBJ2-3; abundance: many; v_gene: TRBV7-6
CDR3aa: CAWSGPGLPTEAFF; CDR3nt: TGTGCCTGGAGTGGACCGGGACTACCCACTGAAGCTTTCTTT; d_gene: NA; j_gene: TRBJ1-1; abundance: few; v_gene: TRBV30
CDR3aa: CSAPLAGPYEQYF; CDR3nt: TGCAGTGCACCTCTAGCGGGACCTTACGAGCAGTACTTC; d_gene: TRBD2; j_gene: TRBJ2-7; abundance: NA; v_gene: TRBV20-1
CDR3aa: CASSLVRQEGNEQFF; CDR3nt: TGCGCCAGCAGCTTGGTTCGACAGGAGGGGAATGAGCAGTTCTTC; d_gene: NA; j_gene: TRBJ2-1; abundance: many; v_gene: TRBV5-1
CDR3aa: CASSLEGSGGRNTEAFF; CDR3nt: TGTGCCAGCAGTTTAGAGGGGTCAGGGGGAAGGAACACTGAAGCTTTCTTT; d_gene: TRBD1; j_gene: TRBJ1-1; abundance: NA; v_gene: TRBV12-3/TRBV12-4
CDR3aa: CASSLAPGNTGELFF; CDR3nt: TGCGCCAGCAGCTTGGCCCCAGGAAACACCGGGGAGCTGTTTTTT; d_gene: NA; j_gene: TRBJ2-2; abundance: NA; v_gene: TRBV5-1
CDR3aa: CASSPGVGQGGYGYTF; CDR3nt: TGTGCCAGCAGCCCCGGAGTCGGGCAGGGGGGCTATGGCTACACCTTC; d_gene: TRBD1; j_gene: TRBJ1-2; abundance: NA; v_gene: TRBV7-2
CDR3aa: CASSLQGLGGNYNEQFF; CDR3nt: TGCGCCAGCAGCTTACAGGGGCTGGGCGGGAACTACAATGAGCAGTTCTTC; d_gene: NA; j_gene: TRBJ2-1; abundance: NA; v_gene: TRBV5-1
CDR3aa: CAIPQLKRGGYNEQYF; CDR3nt: TGTGCCATCCCGCAATTAAAGAGGGGAGGGTACAATGAGCAGTACTTC; d_gene: TRBD2; j_gene: TRBJ2-7; abundance: few; v_gene: TRBV7-9
CDR3aa: CASSLRWDQPQHF; CDR3nt: TGTGCCAGCAGTTTACGTTGGGATCAGCCCCAGCATTTT; d_gene: NA; j_gene: TRBJ1-5; abundance: NA; v_gene: TRBV12-3/TRBV12-4
CDR3aa: CASAGDPRAYGYTF; CDR3nt: TGTGCCTCTGCTGGAGACCCAAGGGCCTATGGCTACACCTTC; d_gene: NA; j_gene: TRBJ1-2; abundance: NA; v_gene: TRBV28
CDR3aa: CASSLRGGTQETQYF; CDR3nt: TGTGCCAGCAGCTTACGGGGGGGGACCCAAGAGACCCAGTACTTC; d_gene: TRBD2; j_gene: TRBJ2-5; abundance: many; v_gene: TRBV11-2
CDR3aa: CASSYGPFPQETQYF; CDR3nt: TGTGCCAGCAGTTACGGCCCCTTCCCACAAGAGACCCAGTACTTC; d_gene: NA; j_gene: TRBJ2-5; abundance: few; v_gene: TRBV6-2/TRBV6-3
CDR3aa: CASRNQGPNTGELFF; CDR3nt: TGTGCCAGCAGGAACCAGGGCCCGAACACCGGGGAGCTGTTTTTT; d_gene: NA; j_gene: TRBJ2-2; abundance: few; v_gene: TRBV28
CDR3aa: CASSGKRQGYSYGYTF; CDR3nt: TGTGCCAGCAGCGGGAAAAGACAGGGGTATAGCTATGGCTACACCTTC; d_gene: TRBD1; j_gene: TRBJ1-2; abundance: NA; v_gene: TRBV13
CDR3aa: CASSTGQQNTEAFF; CDR3nt: TGTGCCAGCAGCACCGGGCAGCAGAACACTGAAGCTTTCTTT; d_gene: NA; j_gene: TRBJ1-1; abundance: few; v_gene: TRBV7-9